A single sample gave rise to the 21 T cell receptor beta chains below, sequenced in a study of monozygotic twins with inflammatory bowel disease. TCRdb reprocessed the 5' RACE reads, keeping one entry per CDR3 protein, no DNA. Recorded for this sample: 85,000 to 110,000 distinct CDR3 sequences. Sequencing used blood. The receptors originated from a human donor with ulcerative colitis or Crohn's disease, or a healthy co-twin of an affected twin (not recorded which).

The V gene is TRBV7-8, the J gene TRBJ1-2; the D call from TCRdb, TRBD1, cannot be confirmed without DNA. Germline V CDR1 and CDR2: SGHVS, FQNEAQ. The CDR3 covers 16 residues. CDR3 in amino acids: CASSVAGQAKDYGYTF.

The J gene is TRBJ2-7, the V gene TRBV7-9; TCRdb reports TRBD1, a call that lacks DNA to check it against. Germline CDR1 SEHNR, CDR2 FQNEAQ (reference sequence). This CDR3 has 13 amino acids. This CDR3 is CASSFPGAGEQYF. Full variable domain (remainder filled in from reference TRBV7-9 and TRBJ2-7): DTGVSQNPRHKITKRGQNVTFRCDPISEHNRLYWYRQTLGQGPEFLTYFQNEAQLEKSRLLSDRFSAERPKGSFSTLEIQRTEQGDSAMYLCASSFPGAGEQYFGPGTRLTVT.

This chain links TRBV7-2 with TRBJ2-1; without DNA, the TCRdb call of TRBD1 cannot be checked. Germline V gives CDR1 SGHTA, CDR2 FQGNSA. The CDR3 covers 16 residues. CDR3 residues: CASSSVPGQGSHEQFF. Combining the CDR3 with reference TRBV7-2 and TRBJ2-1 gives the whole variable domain GAGVSQSPSNKVTEKGKDVELRCDPISGHTALYWYRQSLGQGLEFLIYFQGNSAPDKSGLPSDRFSAERTGGSVSTLTIQRTQQEDSAVYLCASSSVPGQGSHEQFFGPGTRLTVL.

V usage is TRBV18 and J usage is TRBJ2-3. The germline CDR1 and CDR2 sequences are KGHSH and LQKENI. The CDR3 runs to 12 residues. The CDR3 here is CASSPITDTQYF.

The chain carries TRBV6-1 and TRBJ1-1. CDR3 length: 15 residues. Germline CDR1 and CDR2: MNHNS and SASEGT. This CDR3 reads CASSPSWAVYTEAFF.

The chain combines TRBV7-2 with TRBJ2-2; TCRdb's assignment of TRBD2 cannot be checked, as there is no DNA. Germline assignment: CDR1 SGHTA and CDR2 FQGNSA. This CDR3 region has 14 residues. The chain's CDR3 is CASMAGVLSGELFF.

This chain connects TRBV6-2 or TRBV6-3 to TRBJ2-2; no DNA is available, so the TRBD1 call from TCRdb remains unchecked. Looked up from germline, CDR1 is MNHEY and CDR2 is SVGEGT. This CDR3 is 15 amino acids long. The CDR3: CASSRGQVNTGELFF.

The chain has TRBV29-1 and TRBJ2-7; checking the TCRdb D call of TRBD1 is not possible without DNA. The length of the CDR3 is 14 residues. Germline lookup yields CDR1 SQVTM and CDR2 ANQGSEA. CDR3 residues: CSVRKGQGLSEQYF.

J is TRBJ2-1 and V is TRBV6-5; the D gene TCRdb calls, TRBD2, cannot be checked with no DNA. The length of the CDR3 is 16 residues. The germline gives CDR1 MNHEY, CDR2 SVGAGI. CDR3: CASSYPAAGGFHEQFF.

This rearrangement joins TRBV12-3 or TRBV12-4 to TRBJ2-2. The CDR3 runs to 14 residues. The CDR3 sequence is CASSLAGFTGELFF.

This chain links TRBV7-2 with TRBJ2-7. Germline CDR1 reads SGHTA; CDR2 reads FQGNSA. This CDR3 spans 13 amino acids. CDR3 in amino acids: CASSRDGDYEQYF.

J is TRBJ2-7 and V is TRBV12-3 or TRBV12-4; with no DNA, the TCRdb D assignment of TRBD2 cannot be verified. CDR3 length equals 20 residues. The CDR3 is CASSSDSAWLRLAGTYEQYF.

The CDR3 sequence: CASRTGTATNEKLFF. The rearrangement joins TRBV6-1 to TRBJ1-4; absent DNA, TCRdb's TRBD1 call cannot be checked. Germline V CDR1 and CDR2: MNHNS, SASEGT. The CDR3 totals 15 residues.

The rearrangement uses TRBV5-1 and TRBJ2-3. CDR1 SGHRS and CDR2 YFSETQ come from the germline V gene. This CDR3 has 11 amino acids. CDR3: CASLEGKPQYF.

CDR3 protein: CASSNSGLVSFF. The rearrangement uses TRBV7-9 and TRBJ2-1; the D call of TRBD2 rests on TCRdb alone, since no DNA is present to check it. This CDR3 has 12 amino acids. The germline V gene encodes CDR1 SEHNR and CDR2 FQNEAQ (reference sequence).

CDR3 loop: CASSQDYGDSTDTQYF. The chain couples TRBV4-3 to TRBJ2-3. Germline V CDR1 and CDR2: LGHNA, YSLEER. The CDR3 contains 16 residues.

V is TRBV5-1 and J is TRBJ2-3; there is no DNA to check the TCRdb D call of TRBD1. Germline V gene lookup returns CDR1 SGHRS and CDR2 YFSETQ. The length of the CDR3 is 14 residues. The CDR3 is CASRYDRGTDTQYF.

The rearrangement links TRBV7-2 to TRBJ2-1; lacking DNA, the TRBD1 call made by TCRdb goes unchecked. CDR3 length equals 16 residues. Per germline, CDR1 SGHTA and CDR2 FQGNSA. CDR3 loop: CASSPRLSLNRYQQFF.

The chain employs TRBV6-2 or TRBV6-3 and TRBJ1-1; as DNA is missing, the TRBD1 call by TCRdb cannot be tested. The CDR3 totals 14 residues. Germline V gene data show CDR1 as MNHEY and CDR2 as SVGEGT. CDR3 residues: CASSYRGFGTEAFF.

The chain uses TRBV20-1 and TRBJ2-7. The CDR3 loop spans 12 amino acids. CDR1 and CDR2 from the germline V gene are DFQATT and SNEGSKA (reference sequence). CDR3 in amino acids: CSAHEQNTEQYF.

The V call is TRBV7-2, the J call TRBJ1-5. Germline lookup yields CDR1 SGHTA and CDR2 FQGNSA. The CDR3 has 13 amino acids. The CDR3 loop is CASSLGAPQPQHF.